This T cell receptor (beta chain) was captured by sequencing in a study of T cells in Graves' hyperthyroidism and ophthalmopathy. Researchers amplified the TCR beta CDR3 regions from RNA transcripts. HTBI primers were employed in a first-round RT-PCR of the TCR CDR3. MiXCR was run by TCRdb on the multiplex PCR reads, yielding one entry per CDR3 protein. This repertoire shows a few hundred thousand distinct CDR3 sequences, around 42% found once; its top ten account for about 8%. The sample consisted of peripheral blood or thyroid tissue (not recorded which). This clonotype was obtained from a young woman with Graves' hyperthyroidism.

The CDR3 DNA reads as TGTGCCAGCAGTCGGGGTAGCGGGGATTACTACGAGCAGTACTTC. Its protein product is CASSRGSGDYYEQYF. The chain combines TRBV27 with TRBJ2-7; TRBD2 matches 8 bases. The CDR3 contains 15 residues. In germline, CDR1 is MNHEY, CDR2 SMNVEV (reference sequence). With V trimmed by 5 bases and J by 3 bases, 9 bases remained unmatched.